Shown below are 25 T cell receptor beta chains from a single sample sequenced in a study of shared clonotypes between healthy human individuals. Method: immunoSEQ multiplex PCR; TCRdb's copy keeps in-frame clones and lacks some. The sample consists of roughly 2.2 million clones, about nine tenths of them appearing once. Sequencing was performed on naive CD4+ T cells from PBMCs. Subset reported: CD45RA+ positively selected. Receptors were obtained from a man younger than 35 in good health. Some clones in this sample may be carry-over from other donors' samples.

The chain employs TRBV6-1 and TRBJ2-7; perhaps TRBD1 as D (5 bases). This CDR3 is built from 12 residues. Trimming took off 6 bases at V and 6 bases at J, with 12 bases between the two ends. Germline-derived CDR1 and CDR2 are MNHNS and SASEGT. The CDR3 nucleotides are TGTGCCAGCAGCCCAGGACAAGTCGAGCAGTACTTC. It specifies CASSPGQVEQYF.

V usage is TRBV11-2 and J usage is TRBJ1-1, with D unresolved. This CDR3 contains 15 residues. Germline CDR1 is SGHAT and CDR2 is FQNNGV. V was clipped by 2 bases and J by 2 bases, with 12 bases between them. The CDR3 loop reads CASSLSGRRNTEAFF. The DNA for the CDR3 is TGTGCCAGCAGCTTATCGGGCAGGAGAAACACTGAAGCTTTCTTT.

The J gene is TRBJ2-5, the V gene TRBV7-2; 10 bases line up with TRBD2. Per the germline V gene, CDR1 is SGHTA and CDR2 is FQGNSA. V was clipped by 4 bases and J by 5 bases; unmatched bases: 7. This CDR3 has 15 residues. CDR3 region: CASSSFGSGGETQYF. The DNA of the CDR3 is TGTGCCAGCAGCTCCTTTGGTAGCGGGGGGGAGACCCAGTACTTC.

The chain is built from TRBV6-1 and TRBJ1-5, with no clear D. V lost 3 bases and J lost 0, with 6 bases in between. CDR1 is MNHNS, CDR2 SASEGT, per germline. The CDR3 loop spans 14 amino acids. CDR3 coding DNA: TGTGCCAGCAGTGACGGTAATAGCAATCAGCCCCAGCATTTT. Amino acids: CASSDGNSNQPQHF.

In this sample, this clone turned up once. The rearrangement uses TRBV5-1 and TRBJ2-2; TRBD1 agrees at 9 bases. In germline, CDR1 is SGHRS, CDR2 YFSETQ. The CDR3 runs 16 residues. The J segment lost 7 bases and the V segment lost 2 bases, leaving 9 bases of the junction unmatched. The CDR3: CASSFGDRGNGGELFF. CDR3 coding DNA: TGCGCCAGCAGCTTTGGAGACAGGGGGAATGGCGGGGAGCTGTTTTTT.

This chain connects TRBV6-5 to TRBJ1-2; TRBD1 is a possible D gene (5 bases). Deletions cut 1 base from V and 6 bases from J, with 18 bases between. CDR1 MNHEY and CDR2 SVGAGI come from the germline V gene. CDR3 length: 16 residues. CDR3 sequence reads: CASSYLSRTRMNGYTF. In DNA form, the CDR3 reads TGTGCCAGCAGTTACTTATCCCGGACACGTATGAATGGCTACACCTTC.

This chain uses TRBV7-9 with TRBJ1-2, with a possible D match to TRBD1 (5 bases). Germline CDR1 SEHNR, CDR2 FQNEAQ (reference sequence). This CDR3 contains 15 residues. Trimming cost V 2 bases and J 4 bases, with 14 bases left between them. CDR3 in amino acids: CASSLIRGGTYGYTF. The CDR3 nucleotides are TGTGCCAGCAGCTTAATTAGGGGTGGGACCTATGGCTACACCTTC.

This chain uses TRBV5-1 with TRBJ2-1; 13 nucleotides line up with TRBD2. With V trimmed by 4 bases and J by 7 bases, 5 bases remained unmatched. This CDR3 comprises 15 residues. Germline assignment: CDR1 SGHRS and CDR2 YFSETQ. CDR3 nucleotides: TGCGCCAGCAGCCTGGGACTAGCGGGACCAAATGAGCAGTTCTTC. Protein product: CASSLGLAGPNEQFF.

This chain uses TRBV5-5 with TRBJ1-5; TRBD1 might be the D (5 bases). The CDR3 runs 16 residues. The V end was cut by 7 bases, the J end by 1 base, with 18 bases between. The germline gives CDR1 SGHKS, CDR2 YYEKEE (reference sequence). CDR3 residues: CASSIREGISNQPQHF. DNA of the CDR3: TGTGCCAGCTCCATCAGGGAAGGAATCAGCAATCAGCCCCAGCATTTT.

The chain recombines TRBV19 with TRBJ2-2; the D is unclear. This CDR3 is 15 amino acids long. Germline CDR1 reads LNHDA; CDR2 reads SQIVND (reference sequence). The germline V and J ends were trimmed by 7 bases and 3 bases, with 15 bases remaining between them. CDR3 DNA sequence: TGTGCCAGTAATCCTTGGCACGGCTACACCGGGGAGCTGTTTTTT. Its protein product is CASNPWHGYTGELFF. The full variable domain, in which reference TRBV19 and TRBJ2-2 provide the parts outside the CDR3, is DGGITQSPKYLFRKEGQNVTLSCEQNLNHDAMYWYRQDPGQGLRLIYYSQIVNDFQKGDIAEGYSVSREKKESFPLTVTSAQKNPTAFYLCASNPWHGYTGELFFGEGSRLTVL.

Only one count was recorded for this clone. The chain links TRBV18 to TRBJ2-2; 8 bases agree with TRBD1. The CDR3 is made up of 16 amino acids. V shed 1 base, J shed 5 bases, and the junction held 6 bases outside the gene matches. Per germline, CDR1 KGHSH and CDR2 LQKENI. CDR3: CASSPQQQGGTGELFF. CDR3 bases: TGTGCCAGCTCACCACAGCAACAGGGGGGTACCGGGGAGCTGTTTTTT.

The chain carries TRBV19 and TRBJ2-1; TRBD2 matches 10 bases. The CDR3 length is 14 residues. CDR1 and CDR2 (germline): LNHDA, SQIVND (reference sequence). Unmatched junction bases numbered 4, after V lost 8 bases and J lost 3 bases. The CDR3 sequence is CASGASGSYNEQFF. CDR3 DNA: TGTGCCAGTGGGGCTAGCGGGAGCTACAATGAGCAGTTCTTC.

CDR3 DNA sequence: TGTGCCATCAGTGAGTCTAGGAATCAACTAAATCAGCCCCAGCATTTT. Its translation: CAISESRNQLNQPQHF. The V gene is TRBV10-3, the J gene TRBJ1-5, with D unclear. Trimming removed 0 bases at V and 4 bases at J, with 13 bases between. The CDR3 has 16 residues. The germline V gene encodes CDR1 ENHRY and CDR2 SYGVKD.

The V call is TRBV19, the J call TRBJ2-7, with 9 positions matching TRBD1. The CDR3 extends over 12 amino acids. Germline-derived CDR1 and CDR2 are LNHDA and SQIVND (reference sequence). V dropped 3 bases and J dropped 6; count of bases not matched to a gene: 0. The CDR3 is CASSMTGGEQYF. As DNA, the CDR3 is TGTGCCAGTAGTATGACAGGGGGCGAGCAGTACTTC.

V usage is TRBV7-8 and J usage is TRBJ1-1; D perhaps matches TRBD1 (5 bases). The ends were cut back, 6 bases at V and 0 bases at J, with 20 bases in the middle. The V gene's germline CDR1 is SGHVS and CDR2 FQNEAQ. This CDR3 is 17 amino acids long. DNA for the CDR3: TGTGCCAGCAGTTCCAAACACGGCCAGGACATGAACACTGAAGCTTTCTTT. It specifies CASSSKHGQDMNTEAFF.

The rearrangement links TRBV4-2 to TRBJ2-3, with 8 nucleotides matching TRBD1. The CDR3 contains 15 residues. J lost 5 bases, V lost 4 bases, and 8 bases had no gene match. Per the germline V gene, CDR1 is LGHNA and CDR2 is YNFKEQ. DNA of the CDR3: TGTGCCAGCAGCCGGAGACAGGGGAACATAGATACGCAGTATTTT. Protein sequence: CASSRRQGNIDTQYF.

This CDR3 is CASSQEVTFYEQYF. Written as DNA, the CDR3 is TGCGCCAGCAGCCAAGAGGTAACCTTCTACGAGCAGTACTTC. The rearrangement uses TRBV4-1 and TRBJ2-7; D not certain. The germline V gene encodes CDR1 MGHRA and CDR2 YSYEKL. The CDR3 is 14 amino acids. Trimming cost V 0 bases and J 3 bases, with 9 bases left between them.

The chain links TRBV7-2 to TRBJ1-4; D might be TRBD1 (5 bases). Trimming left V 5 bases short and J 8 bases short, with 12 bases between. Germline V gene sequence: CDR1 SGHTA, CDR2 FQGNSA. This CDR3 region has 13 residues. The CDR3 DNA reads as TGTGCCAGCAGCCCACTGGGGCGAGAAAAACTGTTTTTT. It is translated as CASSPLGREKLFF. Together with reference TRBV7-2 and TRBJ1-4, the CDR3 gives the full variable domain: GAGVSQSPSNKVTEKGKDVELRCDPISGHTALYWYRQSLGQGLEFLIYFQGNSAPDKSGLPSDRFSAERTGGSVSTLTIQRTQQEDSAVYLCASSPLGREKLFFGSGTQLSVL.

This CDR3 reads CASSPLEGTGVVNTIYF. The CDR3, as DNA: TGTGCCAGCAGCCCCCTGGAAGGGACAGGGGTCGTAAACACCATATATTTT. V gene TRBV11-2 combines with J gene TRBJ1-3, with 10 bases fitting TRBD1. Per the germline V gene, CDR1 is SGHAT and CDR2 is FQNNGV. CDR3 length equals 17 residues. After removal of 5 bases from V and 6 bases from J, the junction contained 13 bases not matched to a gene.

Notes on this clone: Other nucleotide sequences in the sample specify the same CDR3. The chain combines TRBV6-1 with TRBJ2-7, with no clear D. V dropped 6 bases and J dropped 4 bases, with 10 bases sitting between them. CDR3 size: 12 residues. Germline CDR1 reads MNHNS; CDR2 reads SASEGT. The CDR3 here is CASSRGTYEQYF. In DNA, the CDR3 is TGTGCCAGCAGCCGAGGAACGTACGAGCAGTACTTC.

J is TRBJ1-2 and V is TRBV5-4, with D perhaps TRBD1 (5 bases). The germline V gene encodes CDR1 SGHNT and CDR2 YYREEE (reference sequence). CDR3 length equals 14 residues. The V end lost 1 base, the J end lost 6 bases, and 13 bases lay between the germline ends. In nucleotides, the CDR3 is TGTGCCAGCAGCTTGTCGGGATGGGACCATGGCTACACCTTC. Its protein product is CASSLSGWDHGYTF.

The chain uses TRBV5-8 and TRBJ1-1; maybe TRBD1 (5 bases). V lost 4 bases to trimming and J lost 1 base, with 11 bases between them. Germline V gene sequence: CDR1 SGHTS, CDR2 YDEGEE. This CDR3 is built from 14 residues. CDR3 in amino acids: CASSPGLGNTEAFF. Here the CDR3 DNA reads TGTGCCAGCAGCCCGGGACTGGGGAACACTGAAGCTTTCTTT.

V gene TRBV28 combines with J gene TRBJ1-6; a weak D match, TRBD1 (6 bases). The CDR3 loop spans 15 amino acids. The V and J ends lost 7 bases and 8 bases respectively, with 18 bases between them. Germline V gene sequence: CDR1 MDHEN, CDR2 SYDVKM. The CDR3 protein is CASTLRGGPDSPLHF. The DNA for the CDR3 is TGTGCCAGCACCCTCCGAGGGGGACCAGATTCACCCCTCCACTTT.

The gene calls are TRBV6-5 and TRBJ1-2; TRBD1 aligns across 9 bases. The CDR3 spans 14 residues. In germline, CDR1 is MNHEY, CDR2 SVGAGI. Germline trimming cut 10 bases from V and 7 bases from J; bases unmatched to any gene: 13. The CDR3 sequence is CATTPGQGSFGYTF. As DNA, the CDR3 is TGTGCCACCACACCGGGACAGGGTTCATTTGGCTACACCTTC.

The gene calls are TRBV2 and TRBJ2-1, with D tentatively TRBD1 (6 bases). V lost 6 bases and J 0 bases, leaving 15 bases between the germline ends. CDR3 length equals 16 residues. Germline loops: CDR1 SNHLY, CDR2 FYNNEI. The CDR3 DNA reads TGTGCCAGCAGCAGGGACACTCGGAGCTCCTACAATGAGCAGTTCTTC. Its protein is CASSRDTRSSYNEQFF.